Listed below are T cell receptor beta chains from one sample, sequenced in a study of cytomegalovirus exposure and HLA in healthy donors. Sequenced by immunoSEQ multiplex PCR; TCRdb stores in-frame clones only, minus some. This table has around 94,000 clones, over 65% appearing once. Sequencing input: PBMCs. These receptors originate from a human donor in good health. Each CDR3 is given with its conserved first and last residue. Each record gives: V gene, clone size, J gene, D gene, CDR3 DNA, CDR3 protein. A D gene is named only where the DNA matches it firmly. Clone size is stated in some rows and not others, as once, few, many or a class when expanded.

TRBV7-8	-	TRBJ2-1	TRBD2	TGTGCCAGCAGCTTTAGCGGGACTTCCTACAATGAGCAGTTCTTC	CASSFSGTSYNEQFF
TRBV28	-	TRBJ1-3	-	TGTGCCAGCAGTTTACTCGACAGCTCTGGAAACACCATATATTTT	CASSLLDSSGNTIYF
TRBV7-2	-	TRBJ2-5	-	TGTGCCAGCAGCTCCAGACAGACCCAAGAGACCCAGTACTTC	CASSSRQTQETQYF
TRBV4-1	few	TRBJ1-1	-	TGCGCCAGCAGCCAAGAGGGCTGGTCAGGTATGAACACTGAAGCTTTCTTT	CASSQEGWSGMNTEAFF
TRBV2	few	TRBJ1-1	TRBD1	TGTGCCAGCACCCTGCGAGACAGGGTCACTGAAGCTTTCTTT	CASTLRDRVTEAFF
TRBV28	-	TRBJ2-5	-	TGTGCCAGCAGTTATATAGGGGGTGAAACGACCCAGTACTTC	CASSYIGGETTQYF
TRBV19	few	TRBJ2-6	-	TGTGCCAGTACATTCCTACGGGTCAGCTCTGGGGCCAACGTCCTGACTTTC	CASTFLRVSSGANVLTF
TRBV11-2	-	TRBJ2-7	-	TGTGCCAGCAGCTTAGATAACTCTTTCTACGAGCAGTACTTC	CASSLDNSFYEQYF
TRBV19	-	TRBJ1-4	-	TGTGCCAGTAGTTACAGGGTAACTAATGAAAAACTGTTTTTT	CASSYRVTNEKLFF
TRBV7-3	once	TRBJ2-7	TRBD1	TGTGCCAGCAGCAGTGCAGGGGGCAAGCAGTACTTC	CASSSAGGKQYF
TRBV5-1	-	TRBJ2-3	TRBD2	TGCGCCAGTCGACTAGCGGGAAGCACAGATACGCAGTATTTT	CASRLAGSTDTQYF
TRBV5-4	-	TRBJ2-7	TRBD1	TGTGCCAGCAGCATGGGGACAGGGGGCATGAACGAGCAGTACTTC	CASSMGTGGMNEQYF
TRBV14	-	TRBJ2-3	-	TGTGCCAGCAGCCAAGGGCCTATCGGGGGCACAGATACGCAGTATTTT	CASSQGPIGGTDTQYF
TRBV7-9	-	TRBJ2-2	TRBD2	TGTGCCAGCAGCTTCCCTAGGACTAGCGGGAGCACCGGGGAGCTGTTTTTT	CASSFPRTSGSTGELFF
TRBV5-1	-	TRBJ2-3	TRBD1	TGCGCCAGCAGCTTGTCACAGGGGGCAGGAGATACGCAGTATTTT	CASSLSQGAGDTQYF
TRBV2	-	TRBJ1-5	-	TGTGCCAGCAGCGACAGCCATAGCAATCAGCCCCAGCATTTT	CASSDSHSNQPQHF
TRBV23-1	-	TRBJ2-7	TRBD1	TGCGCCAGCAGTTCACCTGACAGGGGGGGCTACGAGCAGTACTTC	CASSSPDRGGYEQYF
TRBV19	-	TRBJ1-2	-	TGTGCCAGTAGTATAGACGGACAAAATGGCTACACCTTC	CASSIDGQNGYTF
TRBV7-3	-	TRBJ2-1	TRBD2	TGTGCCAGCAGCTCCGGGACTAGCGGTCCCTACAATGAGCAGTTCTTC	CASSSGTSGPYNEQFF
TRBV9	-	TRBJ2-7	TRBD2	TGTGCCAGCAGCTACCCTGGACTAGGTTTCCACGAGCAGTACTTC	CASSYPGLGFHEQYF
TRBV11-2	-	TRBJ2-3	TRBD2	TGTGCCAGCAGCTCCCTAGCGGGAGGAGGGAGGACAGATACGCAGTATTTT	CASSSLAGGGRTDTQYF
TRBV6-1	-	TRBJ1-5	-	TGTGCCAGCGGGGCCCTGGCGGGGGTAGGGCAGCCCCAGCATTTT	CASGALAGVGQPQHF
TRBV9	-	TRBJ2-7	TRBD2	TGTGCCAGCAACAGCGGGAATGAGGCCTACGAGCAGTACTTC	CASNSGNEAYEQYF
TRBV5-1	-	TRBJ1-3	TRBD1	TGCGCCAGCAGCTCCGGGACAGGGGGCTCTGGAAACACCATATATTTT	CASSSGTGGSGNTIYF
TRBV5-1	-	TRBJ2-7	-	TGCGCCAGCAGCTTCGGACTACCTAGCTCCTACGAGCAGTACTTC	CASSFGLPSSYEQYF
TRBV23-1	-	TRBJ1-3	-	TGCGCCAGCAGTGACAGAGAATTCGGAAACACCATATATTTT	CASSDREFGNTIYF
TRBV29-1	-	TRBJ1-4	-	TGCAGCGTGGCTTCCGGGTCGGTGAATGAAAAACTGTTTTTT	CSVASGSVNEKLFF
TRBV7-3	-	TRBJ2-5	-	TGTGCCAGCAGCTTAGGCTCCAGCAGAGGAGAGACCCAGTACTTC	CASSLGSSRGETQYF
TRBV5-1	few	TRBJ2-1	TRBD1	TGCGCCAGCAGCTTTTCCACAGGGGGTTCCTACAATGAGCAGTTCTTC	CASSFSTGGSYNEQFF
TRBV6-1	-	TRBJ1-2	TRBD1	TGTGCCAGCAGTGAACAGACAGGGGTCGTATACACCTTC	CASSEQTGVVYTF
TRBV12-5	-	TRBJ2-5	TRBD1	TGTGCTAGTGGATGGGACAGGGGGGGAGAGACCCAGTACTTC	CASGWDRGGETQYF
TRBV11-2	-	TRBJ2-7	TRBD1	TGTGCCAGCAGCTTAGTGGGGACAGGGGGCTACGAGCAGTACTTC	CASSLVGTGGYEQYF
TRBV6-1	-	TRBJ2-2	TRBD1	TGTGCCAGCAGTGATTCTTTGACAGGGGGGGCGAACACCGGGGAGCTGTTTTTT	CASSDSLTGGANTGELFF
TRBV5-1	-	TRBJ2-6	TRBD1	TGCGCCAGCAGCTCGACAGGGCAAACTGGGGCCAACGTCCTGACTTTC	CASSSTGQTGANVLTF
TRBV28	-	TRBJ2-3	-	TGTGCCAGCAGTTTAACCCTGGGGCGGGGAGACGCAGATACGCAGTATTTT	CASSLTLGRGDADTQYF
TRBV30	once	TRBJ2-2	-	TGTGCCTGGAGTCCAGCGGGTACCGGGGAGCTGTTTTTT	CAWSPAGTGELFF
TRBV18	-	TRBJ2-5	TRBD2	TGTGCCAGCTCACCACCGACTAGCGGGGAGACCCAGTACTTC	CASSPPTSGETQYF
TRBV7-8	-	TRBJ2-3	-	TGTGCCAGCAGCTTAGGCAGCGACACAGATACGCAGTATTTT	CASSLGSDTDTQYF
TRBV28	-	TRBJ2-1	TRBD2	TGTGCCAGCAGTCTCACCGGGGCTAGCGGGAGGGGGGACAATGAGCAGTTCTTC	CASSLTGASGRGDNEQFF
TRBV9	few	TRBJ1-2	-	TGTGCCAGCAGTCAGTACTATGGCTACACCTTC	CASSQYYGYTF
TRBV28	-	TRBJ1-4	-	TGTGCCAGCACCGCAACTAATGAAAAACTGTTTTTT	CASTATNEKLFF
TRBV5-1	-	TRBJ2-7	-	TGCGCCAGCAGTTCCAGCGGGTTAAAGTACTTC	CASSSSGLKYF
TRBV11-2	-	TRBJ2-7	-	TGTGCCAGCAGCAAAACAGGCCGCCCCCTCTCCTACGAGCAGTACTTC	CASSKTGRPLSYEQYF
TRBV30	-	TRBJ1-1	-	TGTGCCTGGAGTGTACGCCGGGACACTGAAGCTTTCTTT	CAWSVRRDTEAFF